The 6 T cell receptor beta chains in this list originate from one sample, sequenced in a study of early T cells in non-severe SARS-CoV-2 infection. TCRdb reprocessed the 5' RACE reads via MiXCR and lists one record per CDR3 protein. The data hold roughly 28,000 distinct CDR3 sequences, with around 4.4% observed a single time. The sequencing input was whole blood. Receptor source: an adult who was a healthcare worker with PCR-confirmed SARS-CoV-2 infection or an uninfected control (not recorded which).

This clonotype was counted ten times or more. CDR3 sequence: CASRLGGRAFF. The CDR3 DNA reads as TGTGCCAGCAGGTTGGGGGGGCGAGCTTTCTTT. The J gene is TRBJ1-1, the V gene TRBV6-4; TRBD1 might be the D (6 bases). This CDR3 has 11 residues. Germline-derived CDR1 and CDR2 are MRHNA and SNTAGT. The V gene lost 6 bases and the J gene lost 10 bases, with 12 bases spanning the gap.

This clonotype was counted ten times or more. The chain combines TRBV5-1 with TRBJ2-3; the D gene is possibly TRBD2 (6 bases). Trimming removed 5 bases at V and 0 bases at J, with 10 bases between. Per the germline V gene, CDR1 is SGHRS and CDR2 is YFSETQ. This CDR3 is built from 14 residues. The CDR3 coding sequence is TGCGCCAGCAGACCGGGACTTAGCACAGATACGCAGTATTTT. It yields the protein CASRPGLSTDTQYF.

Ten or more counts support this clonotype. In DNA form, the CDR3 reads TGCGCCAGCAGCCAAGAAGTATTCGGATATGAAGCTTTCTTT. It is translated as CASSQEVFGYEAFF. The rearrangement uses TRBV4-3 and TRBJ1-1; D not resolved. There are 14 residues in the CDR3. The V and J ends lost 0 bases and 7 bases respectively, with 12 bases between them. The V gene's germline CDR1 is LGHNA and CDR2 YSLEER.

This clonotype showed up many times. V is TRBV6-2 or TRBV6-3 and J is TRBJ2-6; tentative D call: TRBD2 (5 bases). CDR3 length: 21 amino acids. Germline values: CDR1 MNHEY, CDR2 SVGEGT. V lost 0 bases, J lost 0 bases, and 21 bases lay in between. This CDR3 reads CASSYSPGVRNPISGANVLTF. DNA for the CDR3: TGTGCCAGCAGTTACTCTCCCGGGGTGAGGAACCCTATCTCTGGGGCCAACGTCCTGACTTTC.

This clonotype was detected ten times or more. CDR3 loop: CAAKDRTINTGELFF. For the CDR3, the DNA is TGTGCCGCCAAGGACCGAACCATTAACACCGGGGAGCTGTTTTTT. The chain has TRBV19 and TRBJ2-2; D is unclear. The germline gives CDR1 LNHDA, CDR2 SQIVND (reference sequence). This CDR3 is 15 amino acids long. Trimming took off 11 bases at V and 2 bases at J, with 18 bases between the two ends.

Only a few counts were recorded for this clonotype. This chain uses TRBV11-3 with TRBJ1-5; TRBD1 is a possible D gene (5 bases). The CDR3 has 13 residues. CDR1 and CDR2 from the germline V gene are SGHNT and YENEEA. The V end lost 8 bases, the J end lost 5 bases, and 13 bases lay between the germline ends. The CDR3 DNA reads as TGTGCCAGCGAAGGGACCTTCGATCAGCCCCAGCATTTT. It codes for CASEGTFDQPQHF.